Listed here are 15 T cell receptor beta chains from one sample, sequenced in a study of blood T cells in healthy people across ages. With a J-beta primer mix and a sample-barcoded 5' primer, a second PCR ran about 7 to 12 cycles. TCRdb re-called the 5' RACE reads with MiXCR, one entry per CDR3 protein. This repertoire shows more than 800,000 distinct CDR3 sequences, 29% found once; its top ten account for about 18%. The source material was blood. The receptor source for this set is a woman at least 80 years old in good health.

This clonotype was picked up many times. The V and J genes are TRBV11-2 and TRBJ2-1; 12 bases map to TRBD2. The CDR3 is 17 residues long. CDR1 SGHAT and CDR2 FQNNGV come from the germline V gene. The ends lost 5 bases at V and 6 bases at J; junction bases unmatched: 11. CDR3 coding DNA: TGTGCCAGCAGCCTACTAGCGGGGGGTCGGGGGGTCAATGAGCAGTTCTTC. Amino acid sequence: CASSLLAGGRGVNEQFF. Full variable domain (remainder filled in from reference TRBV11-2 and TRBJ2-1): EAGVAQSPRYKIIEKRQSVAFWCNPISGHATLYWYQQILGQGPKLLIQFQNNGVVDDSQLPKDRFSAERLKGVDSTLKIQPAKLEDSAVYLCASSLLAGGRGVNEQFFGPGTRLTVL.

Ten or more counts support this clonotype. Here the CDR3 reads CASSLDSYNSPLHF. The DNA of the CDR3 is TGTGCCAGCAGCCTCGACTCCTATAATTCACCCCTCCACTTT. The chain has TRBV7-2 and TRBJ1-6; D gene unclear. From germline, CDR1 is SGHTA and CDR2 FQGNSA. Between the trimmed V and J ends, which lost 5 bases and 0 bases, there was a span of 5 bases. There are 14 residues in the CDR3.

The V gene is TRBV16, the J gene TRBJ1-1; 7 bases match TRBD1. The trim removed 0 bases at V and 5 bases at J, leaving 9 bases unmatched. CDR1 is KGHSY and CDR2 is FQNENV in the germline V gene. This CDR3 is 16 amino acids long. The CDR3 coding sequence is TGTGCCAGCAGCCAATCCGCAGCAGGGGGTCGAACTGAAGCTTTCTTT. This sequence encodes CASSQSAAGGRTEAFF.

The chain has TRBV24-1 and TRBJ1-1, with D possibly matching TRBD1 (5 bases). Per the germline V gene, CDR1 is KGHDR and CDR2 is SFDVKD. The V gene lost 3 bases and the J gene lost 11 bases, with 12 bases spanning the gap. This CDR3 has 12 amino acids. CDR3: CATSDPGRGAFF. The CDR3 coding sequence is TGTGCCACCAGTGATCCGGGCCGGGGGGCTTTCTTT.

This clonotype was recorded at least ten times. V and J are TRBV7-6 and TRBJ2-1; 13 bases match TRBD2. The trim removed 5 bases at V and 9 bases at J, leaving 7 bases unmatched. The CDR3 runs to 15 residues. Germline CDR1 and CDR2: SGHVS and FNYEAQ. The CDR3: CASSPTSGGRGEQFF. The CDR3 coding sequence is TGTGCCAGCAGCCCGACTAGCGGGGGGCGAGGTGAGCAGTTCTTC.

This clonotype was seen ten or more times. The chain couples TRBV7-2 to TRBJ2-7; 10 bases line up with TRBD1. Germline V gene data show CDR1 as SGHTA and CDR2 as FQGNSA. The junction had 5 bases not matched to a gene; V was cut back by 3 bases and J by 3 bases. The CDR3 has 15 amino acids. The CDR3 region has the DNA TGTGCCAGCAGCTTTGGACAGGGGGTAGACTACGAGCAGTACTTC. It translates to CASSFGQGVDYEQYF. Full variable domain (outside the CDR3, taken from reference TRBV7-2 and TRBJ2-7): GAGVSQSPSNKVTEKGKDVELRCDPISGHTALYWYRQSLGQGLEFLIYFQGNSAPDKSGLPSDRFSAERTGGSVSTLTIQRTQQEDSAVYLCASSFGQGVDYEQYFGPGTRLTVT.

The chain is built from TRBV10-3 and TRBJ2-3; 11 bases align to TRBD2. Germline CDR1 ENHRY, CDR2 SYGVKD. The trim removed 6 bases at V and 1 base at J, leaving 3 bases unmatched. This CDR3 region has 15 residues. The CDR3 region is CAIRGTSGRTDTQYF. The DNA of the CDR3 is TGTGCCATCAGAGGGACTAGCGGACGCACAGATACGCAGTATTTT.

The chain uses TRBV6-1 and TRBJ2-1; TRBD2 aligns across 10 bases. J was trimmed by 9 bases and V by 2 bases; bases with no gene match: 7. From germline, CDR1 is MNHNS and CDR2 SASEGT. This CDR3 spans 15 amino acids. The CDR3 loop reads CASSERAGGRGEQFF. Here the CDR3 DNA reads TGTGCCAGCAGTGAAAGAGCGGGGGGGCGTGGTGAGCAGTTCTTC.

This clonotype was recorded many times. The V and J genes are TRBV10-3 and TRBJ1-2; a weak D match, TRBD1 (6 bases). V lost 2 bases, J lost 8 bases, and 15 bases lay in between. The CDR3 totals 14 residues. Germline CDR1 ENHRY, CDR2 SYGVKD. CDR3 DNA: TGTGCCATCAGTGAGAGGGGGTCCGTGGAGGGCTACACCTTC. Translating gives CAISERGSVEGYTF.

This clonotype was counted many times. V gene TRBV2 combines with J gene TRBJ2-7; 8 bases fit TRBD1. Germline V gives CDR1 SNHLY, CDR2 FYNNEI. Germline trimming cut 5 bases from V and 3 bases from J; bases unmatched to any gene: 9. This CDR3 is 15 amino acids long. The CDR3 region has the DNA TGTGCCAGCAGTCCCGACAGGGGAAGGGACTACGAGCAGTACTTC. Translation gives CASSPDRGRDYEQYF.

In its sample, this clonotype was seen many times. The V call is TRBV7-9, the J call TRBJ2-1; the match to TRBD1 covers 9 bases. CDR1 and CDR2 (germline): SEHNR, FQNEAQ (reference sequence). V lost 7 bases, J lost 6 bases, and 7 bases stayed unmatched. CDR3 length: 14 amino acids. The CDR3 nucleotides are TGTGCCAGCAACCCAACAGGGGGCATCAATGAGCAGTTCTTC. Amino acid sequence: CASNPTGGINEQFF.

Regarding this clonotype: A junction end diverges from the germline sequence, so it may reflect a read error. The chain joins TRBV12-3 or TRBV12-4 to TRBJ1-5, with a tentative D call TRBD1 (5 bases). This CDR3 comprises 13 residues. The CDR3 sequence: CAGSFLGTQPQHF. Here the CDR3 DNA reads TGTGCCGGCAGTTTTTTAGGGACGCAGCCCCAGCATTTT.

This clonotype has at least ten counts. The chain couples TRBV28 to TRBJ2-1; 9 nucleotides agree with TRBD1. Losses at the gene ends were 5 bases for V and 10 bases for J; bases not matched to a gene: 18. This CDR3 comprises 17 residues. The V gene's germline CDR1 is MDHEN and CDR2 SYDVKM. DNA for the CDR3: TGTGCCAGCAGTCCTATCGATCCGGGACAGGGTAGAAGCGAGCAGTTCTTC. This encodes CASSPIDPGQGRSEQFF.

This clonotype showed up many times. The chain is built from TRBV19 and TRBJ2-1; tentative D call: TRBD2 (6 bases). The V gene lost 0 bases and the J gene lost 7 bases, with 10 bases spanning the gap. Germline assignment: CDR1 LNHDA and CDR2 SQIVND (reference sequence). The CDR3 has 14 residues. CDR3 bases: TGTGCCAGTAGTATAGATCTTGGACTAAATGAGCAGTTCTTC. This gives the protein CASSIDLGLNEQFF. The variable domain in full, completed from reference TRBV19 and TRBJ2-1, reads DGGITQSPKYLFRKEGQNVTLSCEQNLNHDAMYWYRQDPGQGLRLIYYSQIVNDFQKGDIAEGYSVSREKKESFPLTVTSAQKNPTAFYLCASSIDLGLNEQFFGPGTRLTVL.

This clonotype came up many times. The chain employs TRBV7-2 and TRBJ1-2, with 7 bases fitting TRBD1. V shed 5 bases and J 4 bases; nucleotides not matched to a gene: 10. This CDR3 region has 15 residues. Looked up from germline, CDR1 is SGHTA and CDR2 is FQGNSA. The CDR3 nucleotides read TGTGCCAGCAGCACCCGGGACAGCCCCTCCTATGGCTACACCTTC. Translating gives CASSTRDSPSYGYTF.